There are many counts of the clone carrying this T cell receptor beta chain. The target antigen is unknown. This entry belongs to a study of CD8+CD57+ T cells in acquired aplastic anemia. In the study overall: Sorted CD4+ and CD8+ cells gave a mean 3.2 ug DNA, range about 0.19 to 27.4 ug.

Genomic DNA, the template, was used for profiling of the TCR beta VDJ and CDR3. TCRdb fed the reads into MiXCR, producing one record per CDR3 protein. The table records approximately 170,000 distinct CDR3 sequences, approximately 51% of them present only once. The CDR3 has 16 amino acids. Germline CDR1 SGHRS, CDR2 YFSETQ. The V end lost 0 bases, the J end lost 0 bases, and 10 bases lay between the germline ends. Study results and limitations: Some 27 CD8+ CDR3 sequences were shared between patients and controls.

It was patients with CD8+CD57+ cell expansion by flow cytometry who were chosen for sequencing. The sample was sorted CD4+, CD8+, or CD8+CD57+ T cells (not recorded which) from PBMCs. The chain uses TRBV5-1 and TRBJ2-1; no clear D. This TCR was sampled from a human donor with aplastic anemia. The CDR3 DNA is TGCGCCAGCAGCTTGGAGGTGGCCAGCTCCTACAATGAGCAGTTCTTC. This gives the protein CASSLEVASSYNEQFF.